The sequence of this TCR beta chain was determined in a study of blood T cell repertoires in COVID-19. Study information: The United States, Italy and Spain provided the acute and convalescent COVID-19 samples. PBMCs, B-cell-depleted T cells, or T cells were the source of the cDNA or gDNA that made up the material.

The CDR3 contains 14 residues. Measured with immunoSEQ multiplex PCR; TCRdb has only the in-frame clones, and not every one. The sample includes 400,000 to 550,000 clones, 70% to 90% of them seen just once. The source material was PBMCs or T cells enriched from blood (not recorded which). The TCR was taken from a young woman with acute COVID-19. V usage is TRBV12-2 and J usage is TRBJ2-4; TRBD2, the table's D call, was not compared with the DNA. TRBV12-2 is assigned pseudogene status. CDR3 region: CASRPWRAKNIQYF. CDR3 DNA: TGTGCAAGTCGCCCTTGGAGAGCCAAAAACATTCAGTACTTC.